The 8 T cell receptor beta chains below come from one sample, sequenced in a study of cytomegalovirus exposure and HLA in healthy donors. PCR was performed using 60 Vbeta and 13 Jbeta primers. Sequencing was performed with immunoSEQ multiplex PCR; in TCRdb, only in-frame clones are kept and a portion is missing. The sample consists of about 190,000 clones, roughly 83% of them appearing once. The specimen was PBMCs. The receptors come from a boy younger than 18 in good health and CMV-seronegative.

The J gene is TRBJ2-7, the V gene TRBV4-2, with 8 bases identical to TRBD2. This CDR3 contains 17 residues. The V segment lost 2 bases and the J segment 4 bases; nucleotides outside the gene matches: 13. Germline loops: CDR1 LGHNA, CDR2 YNFKEQ. CDR3 amino acids: CASSQTRGSGRPYEQYF. CDR3 DNA: TGTGCCAGCAGCCAAACCCGGGGGAGCGGGAGACCTTACGAGCAGTACTTC.

The genes are TRBV7-9 and TRBJ2-2; TRBD2 aligns across 10 bases. The length of the CDR3 is 17 residues. Looked up from germline, CDR1 is SEHNR and CDR2 is FQNEAQ (reference sequence). Trimming at V came to 5 bases and at J to 8 bases, leaving 14 bases not matched to a gene. The CDR3 reads CASSNPGTSDRRGELFF. The CDR3 bases are TGTGCCAGCAGCAACCCCGGGACTAGCGACAGGCGGGGGGAGCTGTTTTTT.

The genes are TRBV6-5 and TRBJ1-5; D perhaps matches TRBD1 (6 bases). Germline CDR1 and CDR2: MNHEY and SVGAGI. This CDR3 is 13 amino acids long. V lost 6 bases to trimming and J lost 3 bases, with 9 bases between them. The CDR3 here is CASRDSFNQPQHF. The CDR3 nucleotides are TGTGCCAGCAGGGACAGCTTCAATCAGCCCCAGCATTTT.

The genes are TRBV7-9 and TRBJ1-2; tentative D call: TRBD1 (6 bases). V dropped 3 bases and J dropped 6 bases, with 14 bases sitting between them. This CDR3 is 14 amino acids long. The germline V gene has CDR1 SEHNR and CDR2 FQNEAQ (reference sequence). The CDR3: CASSFSGTNNGYTF. CDR3 sequence (DNA): TGTGCCAGCAGCTTCTCCGGGACAAACAATGGCTACACCTTC.

This chain joins TRBV9 and TRBJ2-3, with TRBD1 as a possible D gene (6 bases). The length of the CDR3 is 14 residues. Trimming pared 4 bases from V and 2 bases from J, leaving 11 bases between. The germline V gene encodes CDR1 SGDLS and CDR2 YYNGEE. The CDR3 sequence is CASSQGHPTDTQYF. Here the CDR3 DNA reads TGTGCCAGCAGCCAGGGACATCCCACAGATACGCAGTATTTT.

The rearrangement uses TRBV29-1 and TRBJ2-5; D remains unclear. V was pared by 5 bases and J by 0 bases, with 7 bases between. This CDR3 region has 12 residues. Looked up from germline, CDR1 is SQVTM and CDR2 is ANQGSEA. Written as DNA, the CDR3 is TGCAGCGTTTTGTCGGACCAAGAGACCCAGTACTTC. Translating it yields CSVLSDQETQYF.

The sample holds one count of this clone. The V gene is TRBV27, the J gene TRBJ2-7; D may be TRBD2 (6 bases). The CDR3 covers 16 residues. Germline V gene sequence: CDR1 MNHEY, CDR2 SMNVEV (reference sequence). V lost 2 bases to trimming and J lost 0 bases, with 14 bases between them. The CDR3 reads CASSLRSGTHSYEQYF. The CDR3 bases are TGTGCCAGCAGTTTACGATCCGGGACTCACTCCTACGAGCAGTACTTC.

The chain has TRBV9 and TRBJ1-3, with TRBD1 identical over 7 bases. Germline CDR1 SGDLS, CDR2 YYNGEE. V trimming: 4 bases; J trimming: 8 bases; junction bases outside the gene matches: 6. The CDR3 runs to 13 residues. CDR3 nucleotides: TGTGCCAGCAGCCCCCGCACAGGGGACACCATATATTTT. It specifies CASSPRTGDTIYF.